These 25 T cell receptor beta chains came from one sample sequenced in a study of T cell repertoires in cytomegalovirus infection. TCRdb redid the calling of the reads with MiXCR, one entry per CDR3 protein. The sample lists hundreds of thousands of distinct CDR3 sequences, roughly 33% occurring once. Their antigens are not known. The material was cultured PBMCs, obtained from culture after CMV antigen stimulation. The receptors were gathered from a human donor in good health (CMV status not recorded). Some clones in this sample may be carry-over from other donors' samples.

The chain combines TRBV5-6 with TRBJ2-2; 10 nucleotides agree with TRBD2. The V and J ends lost 6 bases and 7 bases, in that order; junction bases with no gene match: 9. Germline values: CDR1 SGHDT, CDR2 YYEEEE. CDR3 length: 15 amino acids. CDR3 DNA sequence: TGTGCCAGCACCGACGGGACTAGCGATGTCGGGGAGCTGTTTTTT. It specifies CASTDGTSDVGELFF.

The table lists this clonotype with a few counts. The V gene is TRBV7-9, the J gene TRBJ1-1; D is ambiguous. Trimming removed 5 bases from V and 1 base from J, with 14 bases in between. The CDR3 totals 15 residues. From germline, CDR1 is SEHNR and CDR2 FQNEAQ (reference sequence). The CDR3 bases are TGTGCCAGCAGCGCCCACTTGACGGCGAACACTGAAGCTTTCTTT. Its translation: CASSAHLTANTEAFF.

This clonotype was seen repeatedly, ten times or more. This rearrangement joins TRBV7-2 to TRBJ2-5; TRBD2 matches 9 bases. The length of the CDR3 is 16 residues. The V segment lost 1 base and the J segment 5 bases; nucleotides outside the gene matches: 8. Germline-derived CDR1 and CDR2 are SGHTA and FQGNSA. The CDR3 protein is CASSLGPAGGGETQYF. The DNA of the CDR3 is TGTGCCAGCAGCTTAGGACCGGCGGGAGGGGGTGAGACCCAGTACTTC. Complete variable domain (other parts from reference TRBV7-2 and TRBJ2-5): GAGVSQSPSNKVTEKGKDVELRCDPISGHTALYWYRQSLGQGLEFLIYFQGNSAPDKSGLPSDRFSAERTGGSVSTLTIQRTQQEDSAVYLCASSLGPAGGGETQYFGPGTRLLVL.

In DNA, the CDR3 is TGTGCCAGCAGCCCCCGGCACAGGGGGCAAGAGACCCAGTACTTC. Translating it yields CASSPRHRGQETQYF. V usage is TRBV11-2 and J usage is TRBJ2-5; 8 positions agree with TRBD1. The CDR3 covers 15 residues. Germline V gives CDR1 SGHAT, CDR2 FQNNGV. Trimming at V came to 5 bases and at J to 2 bases, leaving 7 bases not matched to a gene.

V and J are TRBV7-9 and TRBJ1-1; D might be TRBD1 (6 bases). The CDR3 spans 12 residues. The germline V gene has CDR1 SEHNR and CDR2 FQNEAQ (reference sequence). The V and J ends lost 5 bases and 6 bases respectively, with 10 bases between them. CDR3 region: CASSPEGAEAFF. DNA for the CDR3: TGTGCCAGCAGCCCAGAGGGGGCTGAAGCTTTCTTT.

The V gene is TRBV29-1, the J gene TRBJ1-1, with D perhaps TRBD1 (5 bases). The V end was cut by 3 bases, the J end by 1 base, with 12 bases between. The CDR3 has 14 amino acids. CDR1 is SQVTM and CDR2 is ANQGSEA in the germline V gene. The CDR3 bases are TGCAGCGTTGAGAACCAGGGCTCGAACACTGAAGCTTTCTTT. Its protein is CSVENQGSNTEAFF. The whole variable domain, filled in from reference TRBV29-1 and TRBJ1-1, reads SAVISQKPSRDICQRGTSLTIQCQVDSQVTMMFWYRQQPGQSLTLIATANQGSEATYESGFVIDKFPISRPNLTFSTLTVSNMSPEDSSIYLCSVENQGSNTEAFFGQGTRLTVV.

In its sample, this clonotype was seen many times. The rearrangement links TRBV6-1 to TRBJ1-1; a weak D match, TRBD1 (5 bases). Germline CDR1 and CDR2: MNHNS and SASEGT. This CDR3 contains 15 residues. V was pared by 5 bases and J by 4 bases, with 17 bases between. As DNA, the CDR3 is TGTGCCAGCAGTCTTCAAGTCAGGGCGGCCACTGAAGCTTTCTTT. This translates into CASSLQVRAATEAFF.

This clonotype showed up many times. The V and J genes are TRBV7-8 and TRBJ2-7; TRBD2 might be the D (5 bases). The CDR3 is 13 residues long. Trimming cost V 5 bases and J 4 bases, with 12 bases left between them. From germline, CDR1 is SGHVS and CDR2 FQNEAQ. CDR3 in DNA: TGTGCCAGCAGCGCTTGGGAGTTATACGAGCAGTACTTC. It codes for CASSAWELYEQYF.

The sample holds a few counts of this clonotype. This chain joins TRBV3-1 and TRBJ2-2; TRBD1 matches 7 bases. The germline V gene has CDR1 LGHDT and CDR2 YNNKEL (reference sequence). The CDR3 is 14 residues long. V trimming: 2 bases; J trimming: 4 bases; junction bases outside the gene matches: 1. The CDR3 DNA follows: TGTGCCAGCAGCCAAAGGACAGGCACCGGGGAGCTGTTTTTT. Its translation is CASSQRTGTGELFF. Using reference TRBV3-1 and TRBJ2-2 for the parts outside the CDR3, the full variable domain is DTAVSQTPKYLVTQMGNDKSIKCEQNLGHDTMYWYKQDSKKFLKIMFSYNNKELIINETVPNRFSPKSPDKAHLNLHINSLELGDSAVYFCASSQRTGTGELFFGEGSRLTVL.

J is TRBJ2-4 and V is TRBV6-2 or TRBV6-3; D unclear. Germline lookup yields CDR1 MNHEY and CDR2 SVGEGT. V was clipped by 6 bases and J by 8 bases, with 11 bases between them. This CDR3 has 12 amino acids. CDR3 sequence (DNA): TGTGCCAGCAGGTTCCAAAGCGACATTCAGTACTTC. This translates into CASRFQSDIQYF.

The V gene is TRBV9, the J gene TRBJ1-1; D ambiguous. The CDR3 sequence is 14 residues long. Per germline, CDR1 SGDLS and CDR2 YYNGEE. V was cut by 2 bases and J by 1 base, with 9 bases left in between. In nucleotides, the CDR3 is TGTGCCAGCAGCGTCCGACAAGAGAACACTGAAGCTTTCTTT. It encodes CASSVRQENTEAFF.

The sample holds a few counts of this clonotype. The chain uses TRBV18 and TRBJ2-7; 7 positions agree with TRBD1. The CDR3 runs 13 residues. Germline V gene data show CDR1 as KGHSH and CDR2 as LQKENI. With 8 bases clipped from V and 3 bases from J, the junction kept 7 bases outside the gene matches. The CDR3 DNA reads as TGTGCCAGCAGCCCCGGGACAGACTACGAGCAGTACTTC. Protein: CASSPGTDYEQYF.

This clonotype was observed a few times. This rearrangement joins TRBV7-8 to TRBJ2-3; 8 nucleotides align to TRBD2. This CDR3 is built from 16 residues. V trimming: 6 bases; J trimming: 4 bases; junction bases outside the gene matches: 12. CDR1 is SGHVS and CDR2 is FQNEAQ in the germline V gene. CDR3 protein: CASRPRGGLDSDTQYF. As DNA, the CDR3 is TGTGCCAGCAGGCCCCGCGGGGGGCTGGACTCAGATACGCAGTATTTT.

V usage is TRBV14 and J usage is TRBJ2-2; D possibly corresponds to TRBD2 (5 bases). The CDR3 consists of 15 residues. Germline loops: CDR1 SGHDN, CDR2 FVKESK. The V gene lost 2 bases and the J gene lost 2 bases, with 9 bases spanning the gap. For the CDR3, the DNA is TGTGCCAGCAGCCAAACTAGGATAAACACCGGGGAGCTGTTTTTT. This gives the protein CASSQTRINTGELFF.

The chain couples TRBV11-2 to TRBJ2-1; TRBD2 agrees at 14 bases. The V segment lost 5 bases and the J segment 8 bases; nucleotides outside the gene matches: 8. CDR3 size: 16 residues. CDR1 is SGHAT and CDR2 is FQNNGV in the germline V gene. CDR3: CASSTWTSGRSDEQFF. In DNA, the CDR3 is TGTGCCAGCAGCACCTGGACTAGCGGGAGGAGCGATGAGCAGTTCTTC.

The V and J genes are TRBV11-3 and TRBJ1-4, with 7 nucleotides matching TRBD1. The CDR3 is 15 amino acids. V lost 0 bases, J lost 8 bases, and 6 bases stayed unmatched. Germline values: CDR1 SGHNT, CDR2 YENEEA. The CDR3 sequence is CASSLDQGVIEKLFF. The CDR3 region has the DNA TGTGCCAGCAGCTTAGACCAGGGGGTAATCGAAAAACTGTTTTTT.

DNA for the CDR3: TGTGCCAGCAGTTGGGGTCGGGGGAATCAGCCCCAGCATTTT. Its translation: CASSWGRGNQPQHF. V and J are TRBV6-6 and TRBJ1-5, with D possibly TRBD1 on 5 matching bases. The CDR3 runs 14 residues. Germline V gene lookup returns CDR1 MNHNY and CDR2 SVGAGI (reference sequence). The V gene lost 4 bases and the J gene lost 4 bases, with 11 bases spanning the gap.

The V gene is TRBV6-8, the J gene TRBJ1-2; maybe TRBD1 (5 bases). Germline V gene sequence: CDR1 MNHGY, CDR2 SAAAGT. V was clipped by 8 bases and J by 8 bases, with 18 bases between them. The CDR3 runs 13 residues. The CDR3 coding sequence is TGTGCCAGCGTGCAGGGACTAAATCTCGGCTACACCTTC. It encodes CASVQGLNLGYTF.

CDR3 residues: CASLENGLITF. The CDR3 nucleotides read TGTGCCAGCTTGGAGAATGGCTTGATCACCTTC. This sequence joins TRBV28 and TRBJ1-2; no definite D call. This CDR3 is built from 11 residues. Between the trimmed V and J ends, which lost 8 bases and 13 bases, there was a span of 17 bases. Per the germline V gene, CDR1 is MDHEN and CDR2 is SYDVKM.

This clonotype was detected a few times. The chain is built from TRBV5-1 and TRBJ1-2, with no clear D. Trimming left V 0 bases short and J 6 bases short, with 18 bases between. Germline CDR1 is SGHRS and CDR2 is YFSETQ. The length of the CDR3 is 16 residues. In DNA form, the CDR3 reads TGCGCCAGCAGCTTGGCGCCGTCCTCCAGCGGCGATGGCTACACCTTC. Residues: CASSLAPSSSGDGYTF.

J is TRBJ2-1 and V is TRBV5-6, with D tentatively TRBD2 (5 bases). CDR1 is SGHDT and CDR2 is YYEEEE in the germline V gene. This CDR3 region has 13 residues. Trimming took 4 bases from V and 5 from J, leaving 10 bases between them. Written as DNA, the CDR3 is TGTGCCAGCAGCATTGTCGGGAACAATGAGCAGTTCTTC. It yields the protein CASSIVGNNEQFF. The whole variable domain, filled in from reference TRBV5-6 and TRBJ2-1, reads DAGVTQSPTHLIKTRGQQVTLRCSPKSGHDTVSWYQQALGQGPQFIFQYYEEEERQRGNFPDRFSGHQFPNYSSELNVNALLLGDSALYLCASSIVGNNEQFFGPGTRLTVL.

This clonotype turned up a few times. This chain links TRBV7-2 with TRBJ2-7, with TRBD2 as a possible D gene (6 bases). The CDR3 sequence is 13 residues long. Trimming removed 1 base from V and 2 bases from J, with 6 bases in between. CDR1 is SGHTA and CDR2 is FQGNSA in the germline V gene. DNA of the CDR3: TGTGCCAGCAGCTTAGAGCGGGCCTACGAGCAGTACTTC. Residues: CASSLERAYEQYF.

This clonotype occurred many times. The chain couples TRBV7-2 to TRBJ1-5, with D maybe TRBD1 (6 bases). V was cut by 5 bases and J by 4 bases, with 15 bases left in between. Germline assignment: CDR1 SGHTA and CDR2 FQGNSA. This CDR3 region has 15 residues. CDR3 in DNA: TGTGCCAGCAGCCCGTCGACAGGAAATAATCAGCCCCAGCATTTT. Amino acid sequence: CASSPSTGNNQPQHF. The complete variable domain, with remaining parts taken from reference TRBV7-2 and TRBJ1-5, reads GAGVSQSPSNKVTEKGKDVELRCDPISGHTALYWYRQSLGQGLEFLIYFQGNSAPDKSGLPSDRFSAERTGGSVSTLTIQRTQQEDSAVYLCASSPSTGNNQPQHFGDGTRLSIL.

The J gene is TRBJ2-7, the V gene TRBV11-2; no definite D call. The ends were cut back, 6 bases at V and 1 base at J, with 16 bases in the middle. This CDR3 has 15 amino acids. In germline, CDR1 is SGHAT, CDR2 FQNNGV. The CDR3 region has the DNA TGTGCCAGCAGTTCCACCACCCGGCAGTCCTACGAGCAGTACTTC. Translated: CASSSTTRQSYEQYF. Combining the CDR3 with reference TRBV11-2 and TRBJ2-7 gives the whole variable domain EAGVAQSPRYKIIEKRQSVAFWCNPISGHATLYWYQQILGQGPKLLIQFQNNGVVDDSQLPKDRFSAERLKGVDSTLKIQPAKLEDSAVYLCASSSTTRQSYEQYFGPGTRLTVT.

This clonotype occurred a few times. The chain links TRBV7-9 to TRBJ2-7; weak D call: TRBD2 (6 bases). The germline V and J ends were trimmed by 1 base and 6 bases, with 16 bases remaining between them. The germline gives CDR1 SEHNR, CDR2 FQNEAQ (reference sequence). The CDR3 contains 15 residues. The chain's CDR3 is CASSLDNAGSSEQYF. CDR3 sequence (DNA): TGTGCCAGCAGCTTAGATAACGCGGGATCGAGCGAGCAGTACTTC.